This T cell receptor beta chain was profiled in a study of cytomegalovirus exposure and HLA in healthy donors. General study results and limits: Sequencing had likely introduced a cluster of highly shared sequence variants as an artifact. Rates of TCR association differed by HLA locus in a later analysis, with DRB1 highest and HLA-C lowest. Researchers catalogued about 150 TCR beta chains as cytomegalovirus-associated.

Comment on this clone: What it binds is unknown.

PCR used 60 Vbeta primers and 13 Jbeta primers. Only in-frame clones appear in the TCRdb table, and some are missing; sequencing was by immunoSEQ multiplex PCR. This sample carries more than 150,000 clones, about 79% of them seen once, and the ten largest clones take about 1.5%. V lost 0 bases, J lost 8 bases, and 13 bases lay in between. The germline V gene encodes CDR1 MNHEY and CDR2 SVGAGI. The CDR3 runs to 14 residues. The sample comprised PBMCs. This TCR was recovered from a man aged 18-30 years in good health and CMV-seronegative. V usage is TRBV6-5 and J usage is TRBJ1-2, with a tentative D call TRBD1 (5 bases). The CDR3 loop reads CASSYSMQGGGYTF. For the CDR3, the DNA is TGTGCCAGCAGTTACTCGATGCAGGGAGGCGGCTACACCTTC.